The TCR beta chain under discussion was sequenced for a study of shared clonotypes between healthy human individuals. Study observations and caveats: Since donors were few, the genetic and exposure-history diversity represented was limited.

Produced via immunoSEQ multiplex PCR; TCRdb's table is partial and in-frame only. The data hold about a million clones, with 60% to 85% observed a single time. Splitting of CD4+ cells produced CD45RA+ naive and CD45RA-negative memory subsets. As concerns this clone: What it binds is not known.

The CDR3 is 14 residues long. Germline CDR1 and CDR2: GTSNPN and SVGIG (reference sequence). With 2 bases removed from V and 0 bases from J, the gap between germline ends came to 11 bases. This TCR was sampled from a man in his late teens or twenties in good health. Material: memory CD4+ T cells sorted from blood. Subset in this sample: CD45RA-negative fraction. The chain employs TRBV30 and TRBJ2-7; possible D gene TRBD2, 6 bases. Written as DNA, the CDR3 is TGTGCCTGGAGTTTCGGGGGAGACTCCTACGAGCAGTACTTC. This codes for CAWSFGGDSYEQYF. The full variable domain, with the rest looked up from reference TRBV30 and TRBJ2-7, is SQTIHQWPATLVQPVGSPLSLECTVEGTSNPNLYWYRQAAGRGLQLLFYSVGIGQISSEVPQNLSASRPQDRQFILSSKKLLLSDSGFYLCAWSFGGDSYEQYFGPGTRLTVT.